One sample yielded the 9 T cell receptor beta chains listed below, sequenced in a study of cytomegalovirus exposure and HLA in healthy donors. The PCR used 60 Vbeta and 13 Jbeta primers. The table came from immunoSEQ multiplex PCR; TCRdb's copy has only in-frame clones and leaves some out. The sample lists roughly 160,000 clones, approximately 71% occurring once. The sample consisted of PBMCs. The receptors were sampled from a girl aged 5-17 years in good health and CMV-seronegative.

CDR3 in amino acids: CAIGGDTQTTQYF. The CDR3 nucleotides read TGTGCCATTGGGGGGGACACCCAAACGACCCAGTACTTC. The chain carries TRBV19 and TRBJ2-5, with D possibly TRBD2 on 7 matching bases. This CDR3 has 13 amino acids. Trimming took 10 bases from V and 7 from J, leaving 19 bases between them. Germline V gene sequence: CDR1 LNHDA, CDR2 SQIVND (reference sequence).

This chain links TRBV7-3 with TRBJ2-3; 10 bases are a match to TRBD2. After removal of 5 bases from V and 4 bases from J, the junction contained 6 bases not matched to a gene. The germline gives CDR1 SGHTA, CDR2 FQGTGA. The CDR3 contains 15 residues. The CDR3, as DNA: TGTGCCAGCAGCCCCATAGCGGGGGGTTCAGATACGCAGTATTTT. Amino acid sequence: CASSPIAGGSDTQYF.

The chain uses TRBV4-2 and TRBJ1-5; TRBD1 matches at 7 bases. The CDR3 has 15 amino acids. The V gene end was trimmed by 0 bases and the J gene end by 7 bases; junction bases not matched to a gene: 6. Germline V gene sequence: CDR1 LGHNA, CDR2 YNFKEQ. CDR3 in amino acids: CASSQDRQGGQPQHF. CDR3 DNA sequence: TGTGCCAGCAGCCAAGATCGACAGGGCGGCCAGCCCCAGCATTTT.

CDR3 DNA sequence: TGCGCCAGCGCGACTGAGGGCCTACCGAACACTGAAGCTTTCTTT. This encodes CASATEGLPNTEAFF. J is TRBJ1-1 and V is TRBV5-1; D is uncertain. Germline V gene data show CDR1 as SGHRS and CDR2 as YFSETQ. The CDR3 length is 15 residues. Trimming stripped 7 bases from V and 1 base from J, with 17 bases between.

The chain has TRBV18 and TRBJ1-1; D gene uncertain. Per the germline V gene, CDR1 is KGHSH and CDR2 is LQKENI. This CDR3 is 14 amino acids long. Trimming shortened V by 6 bases and J by 1 base, and 12 bases separated the two germline ends. The CDR3 reads CASSRDTENTEAFF. The DNA of the CDR3 is TGTGCCAGCTCTCGTGACACGGAGAACACTGAAGCTTTCTTT.

The chain carries TRBV5-1 and TRBJ2-5; possibly TRBD2 for D (7 bases). Trimming left V 4 bases short and J 5 bases short, with 15 bases between. Germline loops: CDR1 SGHRS, CDR2 YFSETQ. This CDR3 is built from 14 residues. This CDR3 reads CASSGNGGHETQYF. DNA of the CDR3: TGCGCCAGCAGCGGCAACGGGGGGCACGAGACCCAGTACTTC.

V and J are TRBV28 and TRBJ1-5; the match to TRBD1 covers 9 bases. The V gene end was trimmed by 8 bases and the J gene end by 4 bases; junction bases not matched to a gene: 9. Germline CDR1 reads MDHEN; CDR2 reads SYDVKM. The CDR3 has 15 amino acids. DNA of the CDR3: TGTGCCAGCGGAACAGGGGGCTTCGGGAATCAGCCCCAGCATTTT. Translated: CASGTGGFGNQPQHF.

The V and J genes are TRBV5-4 and TRBJ1-1; tentatively, D is TRBD1 (5 bases). V dropped 0 bases and J dropped 6 bases, with 24 bases sitting between them. Germline CDR1 is SGHNT and CDR2 is YYREEE (reference sequence). The CDR3 covers 18 residues. The CDR3 loop is CASSLGHRSLRGGAEAFF. CDR3 nucleotide sequence: TGTGCCAGCAGCTTGGGCCACAGGAGCCTTCGAGGAGGGGCTGAAGCTTTCTTT.

The chain combines TRBV2 with TRBJ1-1, with 8 bases lining up with TRBD1. The V and J ends lost 8 bases and 1 base, in that order; junction bases with no gene match: 6. This CDR3 is 14 amino acids long. The germline V gene has CDR1 SNHLY and CDR2 FYNNEI. The CDR3 sequence is CASARQGRNTEAFF. CDR3 DNA sequence: TGTGCCAGCGCGAGACAGGGGAGGAACACTGAAGCTTTCTTT.